Listed below are T cell receptor beta chains from one sample, sequenced in a study of T cell repertoires in cytomegalovirus infection. These receptors' antigens are unknown. TCRdb re-derived calls from the reads in MiXCR, one entry per CDR3 protein. The table has around 500,000 distinct CDR3 sequences, approximately 40% seen once; the top ten hold 43%. The starting material was cultured PBMCs, obtained from culture after CMV antigen stimulation. Every receptor here comes from a human donor in good health (CMV status not recorded). Some clones in this sample may be carry-over from other donors' samples. Both conserved end residues are part of each CDR3. The D gene is left open where the match is weak. Expanded clones are given a class, and other clones once, few, many or no size at all.

-,-,TRBV12-3/TRBV12-4,TRBJ1-2,TGTGCCAGCAGTTTTAGTGGTCAGGGGCTCGGCTACACCTTC,CASSFSGQGLGYTF
-,few,TRBV12-3/TRBV12-4,TRBJ2-2,TGTGCCAGCACCTCGGGGTTCCGGCCTACCGGGGAGCTGTTTTTT,CASTSGFRPTGELFF
-,few,TRBV27,TRBJ1-6,TGTGCCAGCAGTTCGGGGAGTGGGAATGCCCCAGGTTATAATTCACCCCTCCACTTT,CASSSGSGNAPGYNSPLHF
TRBD2,once,TRBV4-2,TRBJ2-7,TGTGCCAGCAGCCACGGACGGGGGGGACGCGAGCAGTACTTC,CASSHGRGGREQYF
-,-,TRBV2,TRBJ2-7,TGTGCCAGCAGTGCAGGTAGGACCGAGCAGTACTTC,CASSAGRTEQYF
-,-,TRBV6-4,TRBJ2-3,TGTGCCAGCAGTGACTCTGGGACCCCAAGCACAGATACGCAGTATTTT,CASSDSGTPSTDTQYF
-,few,TRBV7-2,TRBJ1-1,TGTGCCAGCAGCCTAACAGGGTTTTCCACTGAAGCTTTCTTT,CASSLTGFSTEAFF
-,few,TRBV7-9,TRBJ1-1,TGTGCCAGCAGCCCCGCCACAGGGAAGGAAGCTTTCTTT,CASSPATGKEAFF
TRBD1,-,TRBV27,TRBJ2-7,TGTGCCAGCAGGGGGACAGGGAAGCCCTACGAGCAGTACTTC,CASRGTGKPYEQYF
TRBD1,-,TRBV7-2,TRBJ2-1,TGTGCCAGCAGCTTAGTAGGGGGCTTTTCCCATGTGCAGTTCTTC,CASSLVGGFSHVQFF
-,few,TRBV7-9,TRBJ2-5,TGTGCCAGCAGCTCACTGAAGGGGGGCCAAGAGACCCAGTACTTC,CASSSLKGGQETQYF
-,-,TRBV11-2,TRBJ2-7,TGTGCCAACCATCTGGGATGGAGCTCCTACGAGCAGTACTTC,CANHLGWSSYEQYF
TRBD1,few,TRBV6-6,TRBJ1-1,TGTGCCAGCAGTCCCAGGGGGGAGGAGAACACTGAAGCTTTCTTT,CASSPRGEENTEAFF
-,-,TRBV7-6,TRBJ1-2,TGTGCCAGCAGCTTAGATGGGGGTCTCTATGGCTACACCTTC,CASSLDGGLYGYTF
-,many,TRBV7-2,TRBJ2-4,TGTGCCAGCAGCTTAGGGGGCCGTATTGCCAAAAACATTCAGTACTTC,CASSLGGRIAKNIQYF
TRBD2,-,TRBV7-2,TRBJ2-1,TGTGCCAGCAGCCCGAAACTAGCGGTGGATGAGCAGTTCTTC,CASSPKLAVDEQFF
-,-,TRBV7-9,TRBJ2-1,TGTGCCAGCAGCCCCCGGGGGACCACGACCTACAATGAGCAGTTCTTC,CASSPRGTTTYNEQFF
-,many,TRBV7-2,TRBJ2-5,TGTGCCAGCAGCTTTGCGGAGACCCAGTACTTC,CASSFAETQYF
-,few,TRBV25-1,TRBJ2-7,TGTGCCAGCAGTGAAGGGGGAGGACAGTACGAGCAGTACTTC,CASSEGGGQYEQYF
TRBD2,-,TRBV5-1,TRBJ2-1,TGCGCCAGCAGCTTGGGGGAGGGCCGCGACAATGAGCAGTTCTTC,CASSLGEGRDNEQFF
-,few,TRBV7-6,TRBJ2-7,TGTGCCAGCAGTAGAGGACGTTCCTACGAGCAGTACTTC,CASSRGRSYEQYF
TRBD1,-,TRBV27,TRBJ2-3,TGTGCCAGCAGTACCGGGACAGGGTCTGAAGATACGCAGTATTTT,CASSTGTGSEDTQYF
-,-,TRBV12-3/TRBV12-4,TRBJ2-6,TGTGCCACTGGTTGGGGGCCTGGGGCCAACGTCCTGACTTTC,CATGWGPGANVLTF
-,once,TRBV28,TRBJ1-1,TGTGCCAGCACCCCCGGCGGTCTGGGGATCCCGCGGAACACTGAAGCTTTCTTT,CASTPGGLGIPRNTEAFF
-,-,TRBV12-3/TRBV12-4,TRBJ2-5,TGTGCCAGCAGTTCCATTCCGGTAGAGACCCAGTACTTC,CASSSIPVETQYF